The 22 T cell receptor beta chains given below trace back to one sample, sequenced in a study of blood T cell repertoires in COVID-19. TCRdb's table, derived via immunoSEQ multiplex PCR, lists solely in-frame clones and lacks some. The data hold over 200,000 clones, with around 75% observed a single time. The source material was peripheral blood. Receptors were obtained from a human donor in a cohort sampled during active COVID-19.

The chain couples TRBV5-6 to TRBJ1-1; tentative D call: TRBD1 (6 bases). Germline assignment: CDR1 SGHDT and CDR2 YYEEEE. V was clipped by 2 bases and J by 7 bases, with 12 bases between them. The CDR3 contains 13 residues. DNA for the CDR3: TGTGCCAGCAGCTTTTCCGGCAGGGGTGAAGCTTTCTTT. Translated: CASSFSGRGEAFF.

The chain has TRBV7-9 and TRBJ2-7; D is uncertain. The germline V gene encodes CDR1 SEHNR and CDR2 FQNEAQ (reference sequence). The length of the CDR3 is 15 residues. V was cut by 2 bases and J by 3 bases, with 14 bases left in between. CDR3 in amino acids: CASSLSPLLDYEQYF. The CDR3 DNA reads TGTGCCAGCAGCTTAAGCCCCCTTCTTGACTACGAGCAGTACTTC.

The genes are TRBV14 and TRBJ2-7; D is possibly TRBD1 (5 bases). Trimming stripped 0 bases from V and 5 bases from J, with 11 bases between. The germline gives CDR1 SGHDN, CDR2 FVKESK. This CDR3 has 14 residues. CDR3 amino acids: CASSQDRVLHEQYF. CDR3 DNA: TGTGCCAGCAGCCAAGACAGGGTCCTCCACGAGCAGTACTTC.

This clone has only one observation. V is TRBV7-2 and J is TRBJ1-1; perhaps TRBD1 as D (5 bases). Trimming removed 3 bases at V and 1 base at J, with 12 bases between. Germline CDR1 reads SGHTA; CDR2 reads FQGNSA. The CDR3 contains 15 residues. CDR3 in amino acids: CASSFYGGENTEAFF. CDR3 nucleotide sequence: TGTGCCAGCAGCTTTTACGGGGGAGAGAACACTGAAGCTTTCTTT.

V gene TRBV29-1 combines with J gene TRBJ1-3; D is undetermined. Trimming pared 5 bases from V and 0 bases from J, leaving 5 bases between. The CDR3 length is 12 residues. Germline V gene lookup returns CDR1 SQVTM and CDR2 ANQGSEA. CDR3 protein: CSVSSSGNTIYF. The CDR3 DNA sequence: TGCAGCGTTTCGAGCTCTGGAAACACCATATATTTT.

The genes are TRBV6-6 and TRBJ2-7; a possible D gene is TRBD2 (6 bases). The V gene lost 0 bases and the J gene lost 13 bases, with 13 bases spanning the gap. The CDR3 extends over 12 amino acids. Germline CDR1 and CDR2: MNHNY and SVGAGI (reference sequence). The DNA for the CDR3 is TGTGCCAGCAGTTACTCCGGGGGTGGGATCTACTTC. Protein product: CASSYSGGGIYF.

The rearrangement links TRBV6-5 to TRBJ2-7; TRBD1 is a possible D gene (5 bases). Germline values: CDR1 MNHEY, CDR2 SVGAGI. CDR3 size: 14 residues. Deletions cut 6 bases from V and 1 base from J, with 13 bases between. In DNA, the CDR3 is TGTGCCAGCAGAACGTCGACAGTTTCCTACGAGCAGTACTTC. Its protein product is CASRTSTVSYEQYF.

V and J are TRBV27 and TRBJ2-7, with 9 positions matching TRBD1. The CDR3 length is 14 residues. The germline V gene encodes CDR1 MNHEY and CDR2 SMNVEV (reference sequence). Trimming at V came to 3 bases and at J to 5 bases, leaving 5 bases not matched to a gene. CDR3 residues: CASSLRTGVDEQYF. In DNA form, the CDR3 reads TGTGCCAGCAGTTTGAGGACAGGGGTGGACGAGCAGTACTTC.

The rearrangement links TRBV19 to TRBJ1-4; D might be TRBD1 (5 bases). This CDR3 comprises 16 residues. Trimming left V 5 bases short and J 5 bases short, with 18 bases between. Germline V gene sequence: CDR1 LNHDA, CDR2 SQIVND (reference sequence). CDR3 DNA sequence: TGTGCCAGTAGTGCCAGGGTGATAGGCTCGAATGAAAAACTGTTTTTT. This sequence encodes CASSARVIGSNEKLFF.

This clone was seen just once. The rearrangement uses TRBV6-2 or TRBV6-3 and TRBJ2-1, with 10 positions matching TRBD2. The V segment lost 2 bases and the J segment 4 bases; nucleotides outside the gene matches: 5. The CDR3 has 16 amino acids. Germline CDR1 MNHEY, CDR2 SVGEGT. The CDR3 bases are TGTGCCAGCAGTTACCTTACGACTAGCGGGTACAATGAGCAGTTCTTC. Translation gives CASSYLTTSGYNEQFF.

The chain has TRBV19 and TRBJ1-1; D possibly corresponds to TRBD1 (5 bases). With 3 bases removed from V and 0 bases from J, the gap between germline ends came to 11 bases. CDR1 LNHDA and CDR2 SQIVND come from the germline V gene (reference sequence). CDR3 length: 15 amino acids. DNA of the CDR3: TGTGCCAGTAGTATTAGTACAGGCATGAACACTGAAGCTTTCTTT. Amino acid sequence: CASSISTGMNTEAFF.

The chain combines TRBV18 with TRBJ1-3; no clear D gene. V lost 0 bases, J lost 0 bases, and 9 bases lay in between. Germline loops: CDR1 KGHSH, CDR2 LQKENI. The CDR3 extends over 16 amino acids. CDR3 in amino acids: CASSPPRPISGNTIYF. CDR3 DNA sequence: TGTGCCAGCTCACCACCGCGGCCGATCTCTGGAAACACCATATATTTT.

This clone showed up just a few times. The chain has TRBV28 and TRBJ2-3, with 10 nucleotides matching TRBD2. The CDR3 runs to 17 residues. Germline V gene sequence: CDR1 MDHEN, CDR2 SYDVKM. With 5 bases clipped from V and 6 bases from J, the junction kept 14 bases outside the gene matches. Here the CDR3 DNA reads TGTGCCAGCAGTCCCTTTCCCCCTAGCGGGAGATCGGATACGCAGTATTTT. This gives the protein CASSPFPPSGRSDTQYF.

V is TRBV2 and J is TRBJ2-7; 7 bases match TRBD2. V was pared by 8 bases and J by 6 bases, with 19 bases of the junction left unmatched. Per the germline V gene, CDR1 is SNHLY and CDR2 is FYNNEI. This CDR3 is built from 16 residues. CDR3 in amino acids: CASLSQPGGSFSEQYF. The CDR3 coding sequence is TGTGCCAGCCTCTCCCAACCCGGCGGGAGTTTTTCCGAGCAGTACTTC.

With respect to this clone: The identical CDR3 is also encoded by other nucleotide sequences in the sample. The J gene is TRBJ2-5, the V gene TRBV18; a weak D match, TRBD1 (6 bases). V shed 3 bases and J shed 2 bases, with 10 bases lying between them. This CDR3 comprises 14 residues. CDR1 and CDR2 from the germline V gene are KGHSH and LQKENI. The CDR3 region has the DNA TGTGCCAGCTCACCTCAGGGGCTTCAAGAGACCCAGTACTTC. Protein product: CASSPQGLQETQYF.

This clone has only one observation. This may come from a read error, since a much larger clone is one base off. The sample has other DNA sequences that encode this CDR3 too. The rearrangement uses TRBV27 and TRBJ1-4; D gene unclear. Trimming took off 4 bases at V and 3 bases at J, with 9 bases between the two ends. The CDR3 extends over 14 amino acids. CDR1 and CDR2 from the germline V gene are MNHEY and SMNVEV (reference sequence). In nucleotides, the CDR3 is TGTGCCAGCAGTTCCCGGGGTCCTAATGAAAAACTGTTTTTT. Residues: CASSSRGPNEKLFF.

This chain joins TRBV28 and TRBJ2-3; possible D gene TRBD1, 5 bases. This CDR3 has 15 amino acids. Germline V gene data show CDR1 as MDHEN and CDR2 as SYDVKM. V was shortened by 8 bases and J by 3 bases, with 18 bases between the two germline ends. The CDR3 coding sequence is TGTGCCAGCCGCAGGGATGGTTATGGGACAGATACGCAGTATTTT. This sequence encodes CASRRDGYGTDTQYF.

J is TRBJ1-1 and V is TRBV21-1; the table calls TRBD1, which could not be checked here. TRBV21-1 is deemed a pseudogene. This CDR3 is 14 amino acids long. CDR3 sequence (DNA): TGTGCCAGCAGCAAAGAGGGGGAGAGTACTGAAGCTTTCTTT. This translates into CASSKEGESTEAFF.

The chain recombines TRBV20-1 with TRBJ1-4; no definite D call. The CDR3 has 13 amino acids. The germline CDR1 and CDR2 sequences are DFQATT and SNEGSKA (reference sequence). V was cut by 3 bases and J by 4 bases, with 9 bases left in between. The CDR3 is CSASRVNNEKLFF. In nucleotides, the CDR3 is TGCAGTGCTAGTCGGGTGAATAATGAAAAACTGTTTTTT.

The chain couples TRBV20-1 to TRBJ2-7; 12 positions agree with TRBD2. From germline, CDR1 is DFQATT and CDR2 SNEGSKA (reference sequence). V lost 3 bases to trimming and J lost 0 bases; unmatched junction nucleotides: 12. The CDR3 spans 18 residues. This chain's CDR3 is CSASYPGLAGQSSYEQYF. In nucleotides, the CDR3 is TGCAGTGCTAGTTATCCGGGACTAGCGGGCCAGAGCTCCTACGAGCAGTACTTC.

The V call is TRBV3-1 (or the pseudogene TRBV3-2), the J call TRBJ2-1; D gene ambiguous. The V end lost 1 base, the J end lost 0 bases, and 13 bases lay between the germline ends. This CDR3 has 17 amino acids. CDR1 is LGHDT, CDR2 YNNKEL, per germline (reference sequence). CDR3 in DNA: TGTGCCAGCAGCCAAGTCTTCCCGATCAGCTCCTACAATGAGCAGTTCTTC. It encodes CASSQVFPISSYNEQFF.

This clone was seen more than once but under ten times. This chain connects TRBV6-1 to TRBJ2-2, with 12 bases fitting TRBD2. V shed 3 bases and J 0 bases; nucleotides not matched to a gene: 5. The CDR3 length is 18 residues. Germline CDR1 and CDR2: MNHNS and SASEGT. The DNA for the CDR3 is TGTGCCAGCAGTGACCTCCTAGCGGGAGGGCCGAACACCGGGGAGCTGTTTTTT. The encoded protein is CASSDLLAGGPNTGELFF.